The 26 T cell receptor beta chains below were found in one sample sequenced in a study of T-cell memory formation after mild COVID-19. TCRdb reprocessed the 5' RACE reads with MiXCR, giving one entry per CDR3 protein. The sample has under 250,000 distinct CDR3 sequences; 15% to 19% are singletons. The sample taken for sequencing was PBMCs or a T cell subset sorted from them (not recorded which). The receptor source for this set is an adult woman who had mild COVID-19 (a few samples of this study predate the infection). Cell type and time point are not known.

This chain joins TRBV5-1 and TRBJ1-2, with TRBD1 identical over 9 bases. The CDR3 length is 14 residues. Unmatched junction bases numbered 5, after V lost 4 bases and J lost 4 bases. The V gene's germline CDR1 is SGHRS and CDR2 YFSETQ. The CDR3 region has the DNA TGCGCCAGCAGCATACAGGGGGCCGGCTATGGCTACACCTTC. It translates to CASSIQGAGYGYTF. Based on the CDR3 plus reference TRBV5-1 and TRBJ1-2, the full variable domain is KAGVTQTPRYLIKTRGQQVTLSCSPISGHRSVSWYQQTPGQGLQFLFEYFSETQRNKGNFPGRFSGRQFSNSRSEMNVSTLELGDSALYLCASSIQGAGYGYTFGSGTRLTVV.

This clonotype turned up a few times. The chain couples TRBV3-1 to TRBJ1-1; perhaps TRBD1 as D (5 bases). The CDR3 is 16 residues long. CDR1 is LGHDT and CDR2 is YNNKEL in the germline V gene (reference sequence). V lost 4 bases, J lost 0 bases, and 15 bases lay in between. The CDR3 reads CASSPRGGPVNTEAFF. The DNA of the CDR3 is TGTGCCAGCAGCCCTCGGGGGGGTCCCGTGAACACTGAAGCTTTCTTT.

The V gene is TRBV12-3 or TRBV12-4, the J gene TRBJ2-3; no clear D gene. CDR3 size: 14 residues. V lost 2 bases to trimming and J lost 2 bases, with 8 bases between them. The CDR3 nucleotides read TGTGCCAGCAGTTTAAGGACGGTCACAGATACGCAGTATTTT. Protein: CASSLRTVTDTQYF.

This clonotype was seen ten or more times. The chain joins TRBV12-3 or TRBV12-4 to TRBJ2-1; 10 positions match TRBD2. The V segment lost 5 bases and the J segment 3 bases; nucleotides outside the gene matches: 10. This CDR3 is built from 17 residues. The CDR3 DNA is TGTGCCAGCAGTCCCCGGACTAGCGGAGGAAACTACAATGAGCAGTTCTTC. Translating gives CASSPRTSGGNYNEQFF.

This chain links TRBV5-1 with TRBJ1-1; D gene ambiguous. The CDR3 is made up of 15 amino acids. Trimming took 1 base from V and 2 from J, leaving 12 bases between them. The V gene's germline CDR1 is SGHRS and CDR2 YFSETQ. The CDR3 loop reads CASSLSETPNTEAFF. The CDR3 nucleotides are TGCGCCAGCAGCTTGTCTGAGACGCCAAACACTGAAGCTTTCTTT.

This clonotype was picked up a small number of times. The chain employs TRBV6-5 and TRBJ2-2; possibly TRBD1 for D (5 bases). Trimming cost V 0 bases and J 8 bases, with 10 bases left between them. The CDR3 loop spans 14 amino acids. Germline lookup yields CDR1 MNHEY and CDR2 SVGAGI. The CDR3 loop reads CASSYSIRAGELFF. The CDR3 nucleotides are TGTGCCAGCAGTTACTCGATCAGGGCTGGGGAGCTGTTTTTT.

This clonotype has at least ten counts. The rearrangement links TRBV9 to TRBJ2-1; no clear D gene. Trimming cost V 0 bases and J 5 bases, with 9 bases left between them. Germline lookup yields CDR1 SGDLS and CDR2 YYNGEE. The CDR3 is made up of 14 amino acids. In DNA form, the CDR3 reads TGTGCCAGCAGCGTAGCGAGCAACCACAATGAGCAGTTCTTC. Translation gives CASSVASNHNEQFF.

This rearrangement joins TRBV6-1 to TRBJ2-4; 11 bases match TRBD2. The J segment lost 0 bases and the V segment lost 2 bases, leaving 12 bases of the junction unmatched. This CDR3 has 20 amino acids. Germline CDR1 and CDR2: MNHNS and SASEGT. Written as DNA, the CDR3 is TGTGCCAGCAGTGAAAGTTTTTGGCTAGCGGGAGGTGGAGCCAAAAACATTCAGTACTTC. Translation gives CASSESFWLAGGGAKNIQYF.

The J gene is TRBJ2-7, the V gene TRBV4-3, with D possibly being TRBD1 (5 bases). CDR3 size: 17 residues. Germline V gene lookup returns CDR1 LGHNA and CDR2 YSLEER. Between the trimmed V and J ends, which lost 0 bases and 0 bases, there was a span of 15 bases. The CDR3 DNA reads as TGCGCCAGCAGCCAAGAAGGTGGACAACCCCGCTCCTACGAGCAGTACTTC. Encoded protein: CASSQEGGQPRSYEQYF.

This clonotype was seen a few times. The chain combines TRBV19 with TRBJ1-5; unclear D gene. There are 12 residues in the CDR3. V lost 3 bases and J lost 7, with 7 bases in between. The germline V gene has CDR1 LNHDA and CDR2 SQIVND (reference sequence). The CDR3 DNA reads TGTGCCAGTAGTATTGAGAGGCAGCCCCAGCATTTT. It codes for CASSIERQPQHF.

This clonotype was counted between two and nine times. J is TRBJ2-5 and V is TRBV7-6; the match to TRBD1 covers 7 bases. The germline V gene encodes CDR1 SGHVS and CDR2 FNYEAQ. The V segment lost 5 bases and the J segment 4 bases; nucleotides outside the gene matches: 13. This CDR3 is built from 16 residues. CDR3 coding DNA: TGTGCCAGCAGCCAAGGGACAGACCCCAGGCGAGAGACCCAGTACTTC. This gives the protein CASSQGTDPRRETQYF. Combining the CDR3 with reference TRBV7-6 and TRBJ2-5 gives the whole variable domain GAGVSQSPRYKVTKRGQDVALRCDPISGHVSLYWYRQALGQGPEFLTYFNYEAQQDKSGLPNDRFSAERPEGSISTLTIQRTEQRDSAMYRCASSQGTDPRRETQYFGPGTRLLVL.

The chain recombines TRBV7-9 with TRBJ1-1; D unclear. Germline CDR1 SEHNR, CDR2 FQNEAQ (reference sequence). Trimming stripped 1 base from V and 0 bases from J, with 6 bases between. This CDR3 is built from 14 residues. DNA of the CDR3: TGTGCCAGCAGCTTAGACTACCTGAACACTGAAGCTTTCTTT. Its translation is CASSLDYLNTEAFF. The full variable domain, completed using reference TRBV7-9 and TRBJ1-1, is DTGVSQNPRHKITKRGQNVTFRCDPISEHNRLYWYRQTLGQGPEFLTYFQNEAQLEKSRLLSDRFSAERPKGSFSTLEIQRTEQGDSAMYLCASSLDYLNTEAFFGQGTRLTVV.

This chain uses TRBV7-9 with TRBJ2-2; no definite D call. V lost 5 bases and J lost 8, with 9 bases in between. The CDR3 totals 12 residues. Germline assignment: CDR1 SEHNR and CDR2 FQNEAQ (reference sequence). The CDR3, as DNA: TGTGCCAGCAGCGCCGACATTGGGGAGCTGTTTTTT. This codes for CASSADIGELFF.

The chain has TRBV5-1 and TRBJ2-6; D is uncertain. The germline CDR1 and CDR2 sequences are SGHRS and YFSETQ. CDR3 length equals 16 residues. Trimming took off 0 bases at V and 0 bases at J, with 7 bases between the two ends. The CDR3 DNA sequence: TGCGCCAGCAGCTTGGAAGGGTTCTCTGGGGCCAACGTCCTGACTTTC. It translates to CASSLEGFSGANVLTF. Together with reference TRBV5-1 and TRBJ2-6, the CDR3 gives the full variable domain: KAGVTQTPRYLIKTRGQQVTLSCSPISGHRSVSWYQQTPGQGLQFLFEYFSETQRNKGNFPGRFSGRQFSNSRSEMNVSTLELGDSALYLCASSLEGFSGANVLTFGAGSRLTVL.

This clonotype was detected a few times. The chain is built from TRBV5-4 and TRBJ2-3; D call uncertain. The V and J ends lost 1 base and 0 bases respectively, with 15 bases between them. Germline V lookup: CDR1 SGHNT, CDR2 YYREEE (reference sequence). This CDR3 spans 17 amino acids. This CDR3 reads CASSLKLLAISTDTQYF. The CDR3 DNA sequence: TGTGCCAGCAGCTTGAAGTTGCTGGCGATTAGCACAGATACGCAGTATTTT.

This clonotype was counted only a few times. The J gene is TRBJ2-1, the V gene TRBV7-6; 7 positions match TRBD1. Trimming at V came to 5 bases and at J to 0 bases, leaving 10 bases not matched to a gene. This CDR3 has 17 residues. Germline loops: CDR1 SGHVS, CDR2 FNYEAQ. DNA of the CDR3: TGTGCCAGCAGCGCACTCAGGGGACAGAGCTCCTACAATGAGCAGTTCTTC. Translation: CASSALRGQSSYNEQFF.

V and J are TRBV28 and TRBJ2-7, with 8 bases aligning to TRBD1. CDR1 is MDHEN, CDR2 SYDVKM, per germline. CDR3 length: 14 residues. The trim removed 7 bases at V and 3 bases at J, leaving 8 bases unmatched. Written as DNA, the CDR3 is TGTGCCAGCACCTCATTGGACAGGGACTACGAGCAGTACTTC. This encodes CASTSLDRDYEQYF.

This sequence joins TRBV11-2 and TRBJ1-1; 7 bases match TRBD1. CDR3 length: 16 amino acids. Per germline, CDR1 SGHAT and CDR2 FQNNGV. V trimming: 4 bases; J trimming: 6 bases; junction bases outside the gene matches: 14. For the CDR3, the DNA is TGTGCCAGCAGCTCGATAAAGACAGGGTTCATGGCTGAAGCTTTCTTT. Encoded protein: CASSSIKTGFMAEAFF.

The chain links TRBV20-1 to TRBJ2-6, with D unresolved. The CDR3 is 13 amino acids. Germline V gene sequence: CDR1 DFQATT, CDR2 SNEGSKA (reference sequence). With 6 bases removed from V and 2 bases from J, the gap between germline ends came to 8 bases. The CDR3 region has the DNA TGCAGTGCCCCGACTCCTGGGGCCAACGTCCTGACTTTC. It yields the protein CSAPTPGANVLTF.

This clonotype was picked up a small number of times. The CDR3 DNA reads TGTGCCAGCTCACCCAGTGGAGCTAACTATGGCTACACCTTC. Protein: CASSPSGANYGYTF. The chain has TRBV18 and TRBJ1-2; D is undetermined. The CDR3 runs 14 residues. The germline CDR1 and CDR2 sequences are KGHSH and LQKENI. Trimming left V 3 bases short and J 0 bases short, with 8 bases between.

This clonotype has a handful of counts. The gene calls are TRBV20-1 and TRBJ1-4, with D unresolved. V lost 8 bases to trimming and J lost 3 bases, with 10 bases between them. Germline V gene data show CDR1 as DFQATT and CDR2 as SNEGSKA (reference sequence). CDR3 length: 12 amino acids. The DNA of the CDR3 is TGCAGTATATGGGAGGCTAATGAAAAACTGTTTTTT. This translates into CSIWEANEKLFF.

The chain employs TRBV4-3 and TRBJ2-7, with 9 nucleotides matching TRBD1. This CDR3 contains 18 residues. From germline, CDR1 is LGHNA and CDR2 YSLEER. The V segment lost 2 bases and the J segment 0 bases; nucleotides outside the gene matches: 11. The CDR3, as DNA: TGCGCCAGCAGCCAATCCCGGGACAGGGTAGGAGGCTCCTACGAGCAGTACTTC. Translated, it gives CASSQSRDRVGGSYEQYF.

This clonotype has at least ten counts. V and J are TRBV5-4 and TRBJ2-5; 7 bases align to TRBD1. Trimming at V came to 5 bases and at J to 1 base, leaving 5 bases not matched to a gene. The CDR3 runs 14 residues. Looked up from germline, CDR1 is SGHNT and CDR2 is YYREEE (reference sequence). CDR3 DNA sequence: TGTGCCAGCAGTTTAAGGACAGGCCAAGAGACCCAGTACTTC. Protein: CASSLRTGQETQYF.

V and J are TRBV19 and TRBJ1-1; D is unresolved. Germline CDR1 and CDR2: LNHDA and SQIVND (reference sequence). V lost 3 bases, J lost 7 bases, and 15 bases lay in between. The CDR3 has 14 residues. The CDR3 sequence is CASSIGQQLGEAFF. CDR3 bases: TGTGCCAGTAGTATCGGGCAGCAACTTGGTGAAGCTTTCTTT.

The rearrangement joins TRBV24-1 to TRBJ2-1, with TRBD2 as a possible D gene (6 bases). Per the germline V gene, CDR1 is KGHDR and CDR2 is SFDVKD. The CDR3 totals 15 residues. Trimming pared 4 bases from V and 7 bases from J, leaving 16 bases between. The CDR3, as DNA: TGTGCCACCAGTGACCGGGACTCTACGAGGAATGAGCAGTTCTTC. It codes for CATSDRDSTRNEQFF.

The chain joins TRBV2 to TRBJ1-2; unclear D gene. The CDR3 is 14 residues long. Trimming removed 2 bases from V and 5 bases from J, with 12 bases in between. The V gene's germline CDR1 is SNHLY and CDR2 FYNNEI. Written as DNA, the CDR3 is TGTGCCAGCAGTGAATATGGGTTCGGGTATGGCTACACCTTC. Its translation: CASSEYGFGYGYTF.